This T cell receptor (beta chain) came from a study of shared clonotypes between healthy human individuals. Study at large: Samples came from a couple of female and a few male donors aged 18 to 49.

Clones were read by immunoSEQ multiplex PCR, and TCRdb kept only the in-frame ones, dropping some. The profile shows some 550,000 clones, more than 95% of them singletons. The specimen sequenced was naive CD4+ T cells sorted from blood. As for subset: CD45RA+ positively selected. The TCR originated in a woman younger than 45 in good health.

DNA of the CDR3: TGTGCCAGCTCACCACCATGGCGGGAAGGCTTCTACGAGCAGTACTTC. Its protein is CASSPPWREGFYEQYF. The rearrangement uses TRBV18 and TRBJ2-7, with D possibly matching TRBD2 (6 bases). The CDR3 runs 16 residues. The V gene lost 0 bases and the J gene lost 3 bases, with 15 bases spanning the gap. CDR1 and CDR2 (germline): KGHSH, LQKENI.